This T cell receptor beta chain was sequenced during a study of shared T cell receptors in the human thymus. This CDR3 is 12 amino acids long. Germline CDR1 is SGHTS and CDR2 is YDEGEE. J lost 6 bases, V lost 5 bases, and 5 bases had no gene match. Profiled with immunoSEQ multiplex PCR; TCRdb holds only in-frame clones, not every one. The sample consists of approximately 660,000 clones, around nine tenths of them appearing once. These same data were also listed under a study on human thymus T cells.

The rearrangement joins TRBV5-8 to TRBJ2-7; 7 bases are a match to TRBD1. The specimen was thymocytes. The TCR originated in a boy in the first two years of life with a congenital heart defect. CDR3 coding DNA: TGTGCCAGCAGAGACAGGGATGGCGAGCAGTACTTC. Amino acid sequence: CASRDRDGEQYF.